This TCR beta chain emerged from a study of CD8+ T cells in alopecia areata (dated by TCRdb to the late 2010s). Study-level background: Treated patients were enrolled in an open-label pilot trial of oral tofacitinib, 5 to 10 mg twice daily, for moderate-to-severe alopecia areata. Patients received tofacitinib for 6 to 18 months and were then followed off drug for 6 months to check for delayed response and recurrence. Disease severity in treated patients was measured with the SALT score, which quantifies the percentage of affected scalp surface area. To study T cell clonal expansion in alopecia areata, the researchers applied high-throughput TCRbeta sequencing to both the C3H/HeJ mouse model and human patients. In humans, TCRbeta sequencing was performed on scalp tissue and on sorted CD4+ and CD8+ peripheral blood T cells from healthy controls and from patients with patchy or totalis/universalis alopecia areata. Tofacitinib-treated patients had biopsies at baseline and at 4 and 24 weeks of treatment, with a later scalp biopsy in several patients. Scalp clonality was compared across normal scalp (n=4), patchy alopecia areata scalp (n=8), and alopecia totalis/universalis scalp (n=8). RNA was extracted with the PAXgene miRNA kit for fixed scalp, the miRNeasy kit for PBMCs, and the RNeasy kit for mouse skin. TCRbeta CDR3 regions were amplified by immunoSEQ multiplex PCR with 35 Vbeta forward and 13 Jbeta reverse primers. What the study reported, not specific to this receptor: TCR sequences shared between patients were less clear than in mice, possibly partly because of HLA diversity in the patient population. Many expanded lesional clones persisted in scalp and blood during tofacitinib treatment, which may partly explain relapse after stopping treatment. With tofacitinib, both scalp clonality and the number of expanded CD8+ clones among the top 100 scalp clones went down significantly. Because the treated cohort was small and had just a single nonresponder, larger studies are needed to establish links between baseline CD8+ expansion and response. Higher clonality and more expanded CD8+ clones were observed in lesional scalp than in normal scalp, particularly in alopecia totalis/universalis, a finding suggestive of antigenic drive. Resident alphabeta T cells in normal human skin are also sequenced, complicating scalp TCR repertoire analysis, unlike mouse skin dominated by gammadelta T cells.

The protocol used for the library was the immunoSEQ multiplex PCR assay. To provide template for TCR sequencing, every sample had RNA extracted and reverse transcribed into cDNA. SuperScript III was used for first-strand cDNA synthesis, primed with a 2:1 mix of oligo-dT and random hexamers. Amplification bias was assessed with a synthetic immune receptor repertoire, and residual bias was removed computationally. In the paper's pipeline: Raw reads were preprocessed to remove errors, and CDR3 was defined by IMGT conventions from the conserved cysteine to phenylalanine. Clonality was computed as 1 minus the Shannon entropy, with the entropy normalized by log2 of the number of productive unique TCRs. CD4 or CD8 identity of scalp clones was inferred by cross-referencing scalp TCRbeta sequences with sorted blood CD4 and CD8 repertoires. In TCRdb, the immuneACCESS table is reduced to in-frame sequences with V and J assigned. These tables do not hold every clone; where another copy was compared, an unresolved V gene accounts for under half, and the others remain unexplained. Clone size and V and J calls were adopted from that table, with D and trimming inferred from the DNA. This sample lists some 200,000 clones; around two fifths were detected once. The ten largest make up 2% to 3% of the sample.

This clone has more than one count but fewer than ten. No cognate antigen has been identified for it. No qualities accompany the bases; no much larger clone lies one base away. CDR1 and CDR2 are read off the germline V gene as SNHLY and FYNNEI. The CDR3 starts with the cysteine, ends with the phenylalanine, and has 11 residues. Only the CDR3 region is kept as DNA, spanning 33 bases read in frame from base 1. The treatment or condition label for this specimen denotes: oral pan-JAK inhibitor, 5-10 mg twice daily. Lesional scalp punch biopsies and peripheral blood were collected from alopecia areata patients. PBMCs were separated by density centrifugation and stained for CD3, CD4 and CD8, after which CD4+ and CD8+ T cells were sorted on a FACSAria.

Recombination linked TRBV2 to TRBJ2-5; the D gene cannot be named for sure. The J call may be wrong; the DNA end is better matched by TRBJ2-7. Sequencing used CD4+ T cells sorted from blood, obtained around week 37, from a patient treated with tofacitinib. This clonotype was obtained from a human donor with alopecia areata. The CDR3 protein: CASTSAYEQYF. The base sequence is TGTGCCAGCACCTCCGCCTACGAGCAGTACTTC.